The TCR beta chain under discussion was sequenced for a study of cytomegalovirus exposure and HLA in healthy donors. CDR3 length equals 13 residues. V dropped 4 bases and J dropped 8; count of bases not matched to a gene: 5. The V gene's germline CDR1 is MGHDK and CDR2 SYGVNS. Worth noting for this clone: Its antigen is not identified.

TCRdb keeps only in-frame clones here, not all; method: immunoSEQ multiplex PCR. The table has hundreds of thousands of clones, around 91% seen once. General study points: While the bulk of TCR sequences proved rare, some public TCRs turned up in many donors.

This clonotype was obtained from a woman younger than 45 in good health and CMV-seronegative. The specimen was PBMCs. V and J are TRBV25-1 and TRBJ1-2; 9 nucleotides match TRBD1. CDR3 loop: CASSVPGQGGYTF. The CDR3 DNA is TGTGCCAGCAGTGTTCCGGGACAGGGCGGCTACACCTTC.